Following are 14 T cell receptor beta chains from one sample sequenced in a study of CD8 T cells in ankylosing spondylitis (TCRdb year 2017). Receptors were amplified or captured by 5' RACE. Sequencing relied on an Illumina HiSeq 2500. TCRdb trimmed public reads at Q25 via fastp, called clones via MiXCR and kept in-frame beta chains. Every entry covers one CDR3 protein and lists the most common genes and DNA from its rows. The sample table holds hundreds of thousands of distinct CDR3 sequences, of which roughly 22% were seen once. The ten largest clones represent about an eighth of the sample. Specimen: blood, either unsorted or a sorted T cell fraction (not recorded which). These receptors were taken from a male donor with ankylosing spondylitis or in good health (not recorded which).

V gene TRBV5-6 combines with J gene TRBJ2-7, with 8 bases identical to TRBD2. V gave up 2 bases and J gave up 3 bases; unmatched junction bases: 4. The length of the CDR3 is 14 residues. Per germline, CDR1 SGHDT and CDR2 YYEEEE. The CDR3: CASSFRRGDYEQYF. The DNA of the CDR3 is TGTGCCAGCAGCTTTAGGCGGGGGGACTACGAGCAGTACTTC. The full variable domain, its missing parts supplied by reference TRBV5-6 and TRBJ2-7, is DAGVTQSPTHLIKTRGQQVTLRCSPKSGHDTVSWYQQALGQGPQFIFQYYEEEERQRGNFPDRFSGHQFPNYSSELNVNALLLGDSALYLCASSFRRGDYEQYFGPGTRLTVT.

This clonotype was seen only a few times. This chain uses TRBV7-8 with TRBJ2-1; 15 bases line up with TRBD2. After removal of 4 bases from V and 0 bases from J, the junction contained 4 bases not matched to a gene. Germline CDR1 reads SGHVS; CDR2 reads FQNEAQ. The CDR3 covers 18 residues. CDR3 DNA: TGTGCCAGCAGCTCCGGGACTAGCGGGGGGAGCTCCTACAATGAGCAGTTCTTC. Protein product: CASSSGTSGGSSYNEQFF.

Only a few counts were recorded for this clonotype. The chain has TRBV10-1 and TRBJ2-1; 9 bases line up with TRBD2. From germline, CDR1 is WNHNN and CDR2 SYGVQD (reference sequence). J gave up 6 bases and V 0 bases, and 6 bases lay outside the gene matches. This CDR3 has 16 amino acids. CDR3 in amino acids: CASSESAGGPFNEQFF. In nucleotides, the CDR3 is TGCGCCAGCAGTGAGTCGGCGGGGGGGCCTTTCAATGAGCAGTTCTTC.

The gene calls are TRBV9 and TRBJ2-1, with 12 bases matching TRBD2. V lost 3 bases to trimming and J lost 4 bases; unmatched junction nucleotides: 5. CDR3 size: 16 residues. The germline gives CDR1 SGDLS, CDR2 YYNGEE. This chain's CDR3 is CASSARLAGGYNEQFF. The CDR3 nucleotides read TGTGCCAGCAGCGCCCGCCTAGCGGGGGGGTACAATGAGCAGTTCTTC.

The rearrangement uses TRBV5-1 and TRBJ1-1; no clear D gene. The germline V and J ends were trimmed by 2 bases and 3 bases, with 14 bases remaining between them. Germline V CDR1 and CDR2: SGHRS, YFSETQ. The CDR3 is made up of 15 amino acids. CDR3 bases: TGCGCCAGCAGCTTTCGTGAAAGCGGGGACACTGAAGCTTTCTTT. Amino acids: CASSFRESGDTEAFF.

A few counts support this clonotype. The CDR3 DNA sequence: TGTGCCAGCAGCCCTAAACGACAGGGTCCAAATTACAATGAGCAGTTCTTC. Translated: CASSPKRQGPNYNEQFF. The gene calls are TRBV7-9 and TRBJ2-1; 7 nucleotides agree with TRBD1. J lost 4 bases, V lost 5 bases, and 14 bases had no gene match. Germline lookup yields CDR1 SEHNR and CDR2 FQNEAQ (reference sequence). This CDR3 spans 17 amino acids.

The V and J genes are TRBV27 and TRBJ2-3; TRBD2 aligns across 8 bases. Germline CDR1 and CDR2: MNHEY and SMNVEV (reference sequence). CDR3 length: 14 residues. The V gene end was trimmed by 6 bases and the J gene end by 13 bases; junction bases not matched to a gene: 15. CDR3 sequence (DNA): TGTGCCAGCAGCACCCTAGCGGGCGCCCTCAGGGAGTATTTT. Amino acid sequence: CASSTLAGALREYF.

This chain joins TRBV5-1 and TRBJ2-2; D unclear. CDR3 length: 15 amino acids. Germline values: CDR1 SGHRS, CDR2 YFSETQ. V was clipped by 4 bases and J by 4 bases, with 14 bases between them. In DNA, the CDR3 is TGCGCCAGCAGCCCGGCCGCGGTGAGCACCGGGGAGCTGTTTTTT. This gives the protein CASSPAAVSTGELFF.

This chain uses TRBV6-5 with TRBJ1-1; D might be TRBD1 (5 bases). V lost 3 bases and J lost 4, with 9 bases in between. The germline V gene encodes CDR1 MNHEY and CDR2 SVGAGI. The CDR3 spans 13 residues. The CDR3 bases are TGTGCCAGCAGTTATGTTGGGGGCACTGAAGCTTTCTTT. Protein sequence: CASSYVGGTEAFF.

The J gene is TRBJ2-1, the V gene TRBV9, with D hard to call. Trimming took off 4 bases at V and 7 bases at J, with 9 bases between the two ends. CDR3 length: 12 residues. The germline gives CDR1 SGDLS, CDR2 YYNGEE. CDR3 residues: CASSITRNEQFF. CDR3 sequence (DNA): TGTGCCAGCAGCATAACACGGAATGAGCAGTTCTTC. Full variable domain (rest looked up from reference TRBV9 and TRBJ2-1): DSGVTQTPKHLITATGQRVTLRCSPRSGDLSVYWYQQSLDQGLQFLIQYYNGEERAKGNILERFSAQQFPDLHSELNLSSLELGDSALYFCASSITRNEQFFGPGTRLTVL.

The gene calls are TRBV20-1 and TRBJ2-7, with 10 bases fitting TRBD2. Germline V gene sequence: CDR1 DFQATT, CDR2 SNEGSKA (reference sequence). Germline trimming cut 2 bases from V and 3 bases from J; bases unmatched to any gene: 4. This CDR3 region has 14 residues. This CDR3 is CSARLAGAIYEQYF. CDR3 DNA: TGCAGTGCTAGACTAGCGGGGGCGATCTACGAGCAGTACTTC.

The chain couples TRBV12-3 or TRBV12-4 to TRBJ2-5; the D gene could be TRBD1 or TRBD2 (7 bases each). Trimming removed 5 bases at V and 5 bases at J, with 18 bases between. This CDR3 spans 15 amino acids. The CDR3 bases are TGTGCCAGCAGTCCCAACAGACAGGGAGGGGAGACCCAGTACTTC. It encodes CASSPNRQGGETQYF.

The gene calls are TRBV29-1 and TRBJ2-3; 10 bases map to TRBD1. Germline-derived CDR1 and CDR2 are SQVTM and ANQGSEA. V dropped 7 bases and J dropped 4; count of bases not matched to a gene: 8. This CDR3 has 14 residues. The CDR3 loop is CSAPDRGFSDTQYF. In nucleotides, the CDR3 is TGCAGCGCCCCGGACAGGGGGTTCTCAGATACGCAGTATTTT.

This chain joins TRBV27 and TRBJ2-2; D not certain. V lost 5 bases and J lost 7, with 23 bases in between. Germline CDR1 and CDR2: MNHEY and SMNVEV (reference sequence). This CDR3 has 17 amino acids. The CDR3 protein is CASSPTPPEMVVGELFF. The CDR3, as DNA: TGTGCCAGCAGTCCCACACCCCCCGAAATGGTGGTCGGGGAGCTGTTTTTT.